The 15 T cell receptor beta chains below were found in one sample sequenced in a study of cytomegalovirus exposure and HLA in healthy donors. This PCR relied on a set of 60 Vbeta primers and 13 Jbeta primers. The assay was immunoSEQ multiplex PCR, and TCRdb's table has in-frame clones only and misses some. The table lists roughly 160,000 clones, approximately 75% of them singletons. Sequencing was performed on PBMCs. These TCRs come from a girl between 10 and 17 years old in good health and CMV-seronegative.

As to this clone: One junction end does not reproduce the germline sequence, and a read error may be involved. The chain is built from TRBV7-7 and TRBJ2-3, with 7 bases that match TRBD1. The V gene's germline CDR1 is SSHAT and CDR2 FNYEAQ (reference sequence). The CDR3 has 13 residues. The CDR3 sequence: CASSVETGSRQYF. DNA for the CDR3: TGTGCTAGCAGCGTCGAGACAGGGAGTAGGCAGTATTTT.

The genes are TRBV5-1 and TRBJ2-2; D might be TRBD1 (6 bases). Germline V gene lookup returns CDR1 SGHRS and CDR2 YFSETQ. The V and J ends lost 5 bases and 5 bases respectively, with 19 bases between them. This CDR3 region has 16 residues. The CDR3 region is CASRVDSVVVTGELFF. The CDR3 coding sequence is TGCGCCAGCAGGGTGGACAGCGTAGTTGTTACCGGGGAGCTGTTTTTT.

The chain carries TRBV4-2 and TRBJ1-1; TRBD1 matches at 9 bases. Germline CDR1 LGHNA, CDR2 YNFKEQ. The CDR3 spans 15 residues. V lost 1 base to trimming and J lost 7 bases; unmatched junction nucleotides: 7. This CDR3 reads CASSQGDREYSEAFF. The DNA of the CDR3 is TGTGCCAGCAGCCAAGGGGACAGGGAATATAGTGAAGCTTTCTTT.

The CDR3 reads CATGGGLGNQPQHF. The CDR3 bases are TGTGCCACCGGGGGGGGGCTAGGCAATCAGCCCCAGCATTTT. The rearrangement links TRBV15 to TRBJ1-5; D is possibly TRBD1 (6 bases). In germline, CDR1 is LNHNV, CDR2 YYDKDF (reference sequence). The V and J ends lost 8 bases and 2 bases respectively, with 13 bases between them. The CDR3 runs to 14 residues.

V is TRBV7-9 and J is TRBJ1-2; 9 bases match TRBD1. There are 16 residues in the CDR3. Germline V lookup: CDR1 SEHNR, CDR2 FQNEAQ (reference sequence). The V segment lost 4 bases and the J segment 2 bases; nucleotides outside the gene matches: 8. CDR3 protein: CASSSTGGSINYGYTF. The CDR3, as DNA: TGTGCCAGCAGCTCGACAGGGGGGTCTATAAACTATGGCTACACCTTC.

V gene TRBV14 combines with J gene TRBJ1-1, with no clear D. V lost 1 base, J lost 0 bases, and 18 bases lay in between. CDR3 size: 18 residues. The V gene's germline CDR1 is SGHDN and CDR2 FVKESK. The CDR3 DNA sequence: TGTGCCAGCAGCCAAGGTGTAGTGCGACTCCAGATGAACACTGAAGCTTTCTTT. Translating gives CASSQGVVRLQMNTEAFF.

This clone showed up just a few times. At one end the junction does not follow the germline gene, possibly because of a read error. The chain has TRBV7-7 and TRBJ2-1; 7 bases align to TRBD2. In germline, CDR1 is SSHAT, CDR2 FNYEAQ (reference sequence). CDR3 length equals 15 residues. The CDR3, as DNA: TGTGCTAGCAGCCCCGGGACTATAGACTACAATGAGCAGTTCTTC. The encoded protein is CASSPGTIDYNEQFF.

A single count supports this clone. The sample contains more than one DNA sequence encoding this CDR3. The chain carries TRBV13 and TRBJ2-7, with TRBD2 matching over 10 bases. V lost 6 bases, J lost 5 bases, and 7 bases stayed unmatched. Germline V gene sequence: CDR1 PRHDT, CDR2 FYEKMQ (reference sequence). The CDR3 loop spans 14 amino acids. DNA for the CDR3: TGTGCCAGCAGTGAGGCCGGGACTAGCGACGAGCAGTACTTC. Amino acids: CASSEAGTSDEQYF.

This clone was seen more than once but under ten times. This chain connects TRBV4-1 to TRBJ2-2; 9 bases are a match to TRBD2. V lost 6 bases and J lost 4; bases outside the gene matches: 12. Germline CDR1 reads MGHRA; CDR2 reads YSYEKL. The CDR3 loop spans 17 amino acids. As DNA, the CDR3 is TGCGCCAGCAGGGACAGACGAAGCGGGGGGACCACCGGGGAGCTGTTTTTT. Its translation is CASRDRRSGGTTGELFF.

This clone has just one count. The chain is built from TRBV29-1 and TRBJ1-1, with 9 bases lining up with TRBD1. Germline trimming cut 7 bases from V and 13 bases from J; bases unmatched to any gene: 7. CDR3 length: 10 residues. Germline assignment: CDR1 SQVTM and CDR2 ANQGSEA. In DNA, the CDR3 is TGCAGCGCTGCACAGGGGGCGCGTTTCTTT. Residues: CSAAQGARFF.

The J gene is TRBJ2-7, the V gene TRBV5-1, with 9 positions matching TRBD1. The germline V gene has CDR1 SGHRS and CDR2 YFSETQ. The CDR3 has 16 residues. The trim removed 3 bases at V and 7 bases at J, leaving 14 bases unmatched. In DNA, the CDR3 is TGCGCCAGCAGCTCCCTAATAGGACGGACAGGGGATGAGCAGTACTTC. Translating it yields CASSSLIGRTGDEQYF.

The chain recombines TRBV7-2 with TRBJ1-2, with D unclear. The V gene's germline CDR1 is SGHTA and CDR2 FQGNSA. V was clipped by 1 base and J by 8 bases, with 20 bases between them. CDR3 length: 16 residues. Here the CDR3 reads CASSLVGSEGGGGYTF. Written as DNA, the CDR3 is TGTGCCAGCAGCTTAGTGGGGTCGGAGGGTGGAGGGGGCTACACCTTC.

The J gene is TRBJ2-3, the V gene TRBV2; 11 bases align to TRBD1. The ends lost 6 bases at V and 4 bases at J; junction bases unmatched: 6. The germline CDR1 and CDR2 sequences are SNHLY and FYNNEI. The CDR3 sequence is 15 residues long. Written as DNA, the CDR3 is TGTGCCAGCAGAAGGACAGGGGGCGACGCAGATACGCAGTATTTT. Protein: CASRRTGGDADTQYF.

The chain recombines TRBV7-2 with TRBJ2-1; D gene unclear. Germline assignment: CDR1 SGHTA and CDR2 FQGNSA. This CDR3 comprises 13 residues. The ends were cut back, 6 bases at V and 8 bases at J, with 14 bases in the middle. CDR3 coding DNA: TGTGCCAGCAGTTCCTCTAGGTGGGATGAGCAGTTCTTC. Encoded protein: CASSSSRWDEQFF. Using reference TRBV7-2 and TRBJ2-1 for the parts outside the CDR3, the full variable domain is GAGVSQSPSNKVTEKGKDVELRCDPISGHTALYWYRQSLGQGLEFLIYFQGNSAPDKSGLPSDRFSAERTGGSVSTLTIQRTQQEDSAVYLCASSSSRWDEQFFGPGTRLTVL.

This sequence joins TRBV5-1 and TRBJ1-2, with D unclear. CDR1 and CDR2 (germline): SGHRS, YFSETQ. The CDR3 extends over 15 amino acids. Trimming removed 1 base from V and 3 bases from J, with 13 bases in between. The CDR3 DNA reads as TGCGCCAGCAGCTTGATCAGCGGGTCCGACTATGGCTACACCTTC. The encoded protein is CASSLISGSDYGYTF.